The TCR beta chain described here comes from a study of cytomegalovirus exposure and HLA in healthy donors. Study overall: In a later analysis, it was reported that the roughly 120 validation repertoires had been produced on the same platform as the roughly 700 repertoires belonging to the first cohort. Whole-study findings and limits: It was found in a later analysis that first-cohort TCR clusters tended to co-occur in the 120 validation repertoires. Most sequenced TCRs were rare (though some public TCRs occurred in many donors).

The V end lost 0 bases, the J end lost 2 bases, and 8 bases lay between the germline ends. There are 14 residues in the CDR3. Germline V gene lookup returns CDR1 SGHRS and CDR2 YFSETQ. A word on this clone: Antigen unknown.

Sequencing was performed with immunoSEQ multiplex PCR; in TCRdb, only in-frame clones are kept and a portion is missing. The sample consists of fewer than 85,000 clones, about 95% of them appearing once. The sequencing input was PBMCs. This receptor was obtained from a woman aged 18-35 years in good health and CMV-seronegative. The chain employs TRBV5-1 and TRBJ1-1; D not resolved. CDR3 protein: CASSLGRSNTEAFF. For the CDR3, the DNA is TGCGCCAGCAGCTTGGGGCGGAGTAACACTGAAGCTTTCTTT.